This entry features one T cell receptor beta chain sequence. Random hexamers served to reverse transcribe about 0.5 to 1 ug RNA. TCRdb re-derived calls from the immunoSEQ multiplex PCR reads in MiXCR, one entry per CDR3 protein. The data hold 200,000 to 300,000 distinct CDR3 sequences, with about 96% observed a single time. The sample comes from a study of CD8 T cells in Susac syndrome. J gave up 3 bases and V 5 bases, and 9 bases lay outside the gene matches. Germline V CDR1 and CDR2: DFQATT, SNEGSKA (reference sequence). The CDR3 is 15 amino acids. Through negative isolation, CD4+ and CD8+ T cells were obtained, while TEMRA cells were enriched using FACS.

The clonotype comes from a human donor with Susac syndrome. The sequenced material came from CD4+ T cells from PBMCs. The V gene is TRBV20-1, the J gene TRBJ2-1, with 8 nucleotides matching TRBD1. The CDR3 sequence is CSAYPGQEYYNEQFF. For the CDR3, the DNA is TGCAGTGCTTATCCGGGACAGGAGTACTACAATGAGCAGTTCTTC.